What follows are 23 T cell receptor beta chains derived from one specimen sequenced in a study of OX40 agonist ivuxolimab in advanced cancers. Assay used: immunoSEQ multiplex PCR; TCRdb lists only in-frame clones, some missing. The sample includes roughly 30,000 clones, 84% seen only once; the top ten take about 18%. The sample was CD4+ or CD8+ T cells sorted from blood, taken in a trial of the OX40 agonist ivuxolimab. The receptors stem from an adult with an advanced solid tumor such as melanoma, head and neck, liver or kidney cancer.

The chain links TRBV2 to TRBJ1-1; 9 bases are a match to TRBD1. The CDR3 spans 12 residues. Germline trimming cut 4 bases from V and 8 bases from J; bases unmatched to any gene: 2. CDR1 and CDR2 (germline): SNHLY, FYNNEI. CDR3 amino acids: CASSGDRVEAFF. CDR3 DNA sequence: TGTGCCAGCAGTGGGGACAGGGTAGAAGCTTTCTTT.

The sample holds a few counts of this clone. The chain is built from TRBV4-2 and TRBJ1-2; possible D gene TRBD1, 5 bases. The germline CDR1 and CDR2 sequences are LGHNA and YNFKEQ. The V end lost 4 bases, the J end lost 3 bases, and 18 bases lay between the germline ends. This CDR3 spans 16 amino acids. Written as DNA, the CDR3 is TGTGCCAGCAGCCCCTTCCTGTTGGGGGTATACTATGGCTACACCTTC. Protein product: CASSPFLLGVYYGYTF.

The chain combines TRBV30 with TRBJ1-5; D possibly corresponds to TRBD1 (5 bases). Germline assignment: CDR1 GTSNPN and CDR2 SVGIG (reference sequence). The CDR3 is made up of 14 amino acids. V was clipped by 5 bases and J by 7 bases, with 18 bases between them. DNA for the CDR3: TGTGCCTGGGGCCCCCTTTCGGGGGGACAGCCCCAGCATTTT. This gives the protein CAWGPLSGGQPQHF.

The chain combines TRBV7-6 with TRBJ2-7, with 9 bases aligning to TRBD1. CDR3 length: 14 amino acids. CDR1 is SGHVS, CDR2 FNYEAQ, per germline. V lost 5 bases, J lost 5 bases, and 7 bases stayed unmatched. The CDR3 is CASSARDRVHEQYF. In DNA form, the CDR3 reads TGTGCCAGCAGCGCCCGGGACAGGGTCCACGAGCAGTACTTC.

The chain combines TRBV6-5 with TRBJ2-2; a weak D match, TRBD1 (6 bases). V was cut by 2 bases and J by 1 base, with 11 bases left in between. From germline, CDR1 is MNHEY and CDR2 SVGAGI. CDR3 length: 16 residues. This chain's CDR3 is CASSYGTSLNTGELFF. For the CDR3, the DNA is TGTGCCAGCAGTTACGGGACATCTCTGAACACCGGGGAGCTGTTTTTT.

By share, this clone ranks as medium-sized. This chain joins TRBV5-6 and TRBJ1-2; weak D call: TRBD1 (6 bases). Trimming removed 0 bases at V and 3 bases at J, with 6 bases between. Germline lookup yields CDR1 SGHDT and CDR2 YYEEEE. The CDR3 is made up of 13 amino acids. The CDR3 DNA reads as TGTGCCAGCAGCTTGGGGGGGCACTATGGCTACACCTTC. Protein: CASSLGGHYGYTF.

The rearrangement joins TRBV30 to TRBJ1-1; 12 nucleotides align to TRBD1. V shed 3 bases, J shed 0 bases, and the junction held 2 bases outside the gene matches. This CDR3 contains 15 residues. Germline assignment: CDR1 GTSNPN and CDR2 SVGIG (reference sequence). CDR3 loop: CAWRGQGAVNTEAFF. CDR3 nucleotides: TGTGCCTGGAGGGGACAGGGGGCGGTGAACACTGAAGCTTTCTTT.

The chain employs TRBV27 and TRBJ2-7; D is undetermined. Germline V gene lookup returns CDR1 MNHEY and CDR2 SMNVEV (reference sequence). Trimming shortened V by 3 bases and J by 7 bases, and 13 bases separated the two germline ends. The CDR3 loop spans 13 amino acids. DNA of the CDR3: TGTGCCAGCAGTTTTTTGGGGAATCGAGAGCAGTACTTC. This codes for CASSFLGNREQYF.

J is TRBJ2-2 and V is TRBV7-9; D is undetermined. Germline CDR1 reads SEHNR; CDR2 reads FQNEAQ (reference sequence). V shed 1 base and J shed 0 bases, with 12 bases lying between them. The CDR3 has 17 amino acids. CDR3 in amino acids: CASSLERRQTNTGELFF. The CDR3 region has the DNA TGTGCCAGCAGCTTAGAGAGGCGACAAACGAACACCGGGGAGCTGTTTTTT.

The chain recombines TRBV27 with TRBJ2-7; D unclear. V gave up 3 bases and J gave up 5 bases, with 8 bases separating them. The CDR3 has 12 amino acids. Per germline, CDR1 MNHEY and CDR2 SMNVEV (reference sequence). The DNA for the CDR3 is TGTGCCAGCAGTTTTGGAGCTCACGAGCAGTACTTC. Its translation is CASSFGAHEQYF.

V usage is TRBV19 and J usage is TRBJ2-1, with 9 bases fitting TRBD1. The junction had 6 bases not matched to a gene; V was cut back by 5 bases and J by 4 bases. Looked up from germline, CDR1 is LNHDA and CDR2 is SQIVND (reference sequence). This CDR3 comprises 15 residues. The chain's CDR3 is CASSPGQGIYNEQFF. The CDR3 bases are TGTGCCAGTAGTCCTGGACAGGGGATATACAATGAGCAGTTCTTC. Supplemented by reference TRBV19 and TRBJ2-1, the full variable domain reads DGGITQSPKYLFRKEGQNVTLSCEQNLNHDAMYWYRQDPGQGLRLIYYSQIVNDFQKGDIAEGYSVSREKKESFPLTVTSAQKNPTAFYLCASSPGQGIYNEQFFGPGTRLTVL.

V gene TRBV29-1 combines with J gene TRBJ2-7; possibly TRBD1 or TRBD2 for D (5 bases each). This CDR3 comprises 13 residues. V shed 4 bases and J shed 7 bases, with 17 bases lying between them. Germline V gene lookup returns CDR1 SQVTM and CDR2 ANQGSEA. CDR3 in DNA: TGCAGCGTTGTAGGCGCTTCCGAGGGGGAGCAGTACTTC. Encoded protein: CSVVGASEGEQYF.

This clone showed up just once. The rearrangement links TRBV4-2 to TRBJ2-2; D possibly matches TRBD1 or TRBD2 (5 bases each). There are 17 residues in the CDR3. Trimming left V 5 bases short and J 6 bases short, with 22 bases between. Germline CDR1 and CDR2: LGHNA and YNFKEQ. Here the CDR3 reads CASSEKEGPIFPGELFF. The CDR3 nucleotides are TGTGCCAGCAGCGAAAAAGAGGGGCCTATCTTCCCCGGGGAGCTGTTTTTT.

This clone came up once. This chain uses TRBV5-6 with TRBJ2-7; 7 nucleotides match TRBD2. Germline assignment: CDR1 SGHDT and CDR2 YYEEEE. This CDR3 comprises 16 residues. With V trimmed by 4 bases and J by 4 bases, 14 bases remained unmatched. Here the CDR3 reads CASSPLPNGGIYEQYF. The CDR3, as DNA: TGTGCCAGCAGCCCACTTCCGAACGGGGGGATATACGAGCAGTACTTC.

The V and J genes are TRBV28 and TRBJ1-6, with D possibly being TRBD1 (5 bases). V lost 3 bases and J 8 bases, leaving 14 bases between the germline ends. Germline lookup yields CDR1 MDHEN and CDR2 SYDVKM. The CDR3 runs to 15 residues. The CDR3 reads CASSFVGVGYSPLHF. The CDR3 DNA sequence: TGTGCCAGCAGTTTCGTAGGGGTGGGGTATTCACCCCTCCACTTT.

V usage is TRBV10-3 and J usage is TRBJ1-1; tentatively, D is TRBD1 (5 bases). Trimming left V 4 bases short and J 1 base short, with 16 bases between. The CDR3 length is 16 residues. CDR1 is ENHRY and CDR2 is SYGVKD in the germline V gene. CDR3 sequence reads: CAISGGLDPENTEAFF. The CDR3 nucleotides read TGTGCCATCAGTGGGGGGTTAGATCCGGAGAACACTGAAGCTTTCTTT.

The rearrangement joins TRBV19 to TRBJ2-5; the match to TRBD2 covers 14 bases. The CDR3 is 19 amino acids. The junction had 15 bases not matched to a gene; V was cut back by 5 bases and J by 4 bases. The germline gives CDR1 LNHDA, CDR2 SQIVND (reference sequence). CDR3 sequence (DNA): TGTGCCAGTAGTCGAACTCCCGGGACTAGCGGGAGATGGGGAGAGACCCAGTACTTC. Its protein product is CASSRTPGTSGRWGETQYF.

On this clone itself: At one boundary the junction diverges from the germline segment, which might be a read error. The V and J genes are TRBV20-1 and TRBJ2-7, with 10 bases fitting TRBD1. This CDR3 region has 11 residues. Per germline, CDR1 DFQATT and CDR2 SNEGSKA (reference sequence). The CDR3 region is CSAPGTGAMHF. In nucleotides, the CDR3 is TGCAGTGCGCCCGGGACAGGGGCTATGCACTTC.

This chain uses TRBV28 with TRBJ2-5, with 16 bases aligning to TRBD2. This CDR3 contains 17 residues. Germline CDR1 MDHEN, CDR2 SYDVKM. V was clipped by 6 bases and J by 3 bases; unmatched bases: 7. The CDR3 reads CASSLGLAGGPEETQYF. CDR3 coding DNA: TGTGCCAGCAGCTTGGGACTAGCGGGGGGGCCCGAAGAGACCCAGTACTTC.

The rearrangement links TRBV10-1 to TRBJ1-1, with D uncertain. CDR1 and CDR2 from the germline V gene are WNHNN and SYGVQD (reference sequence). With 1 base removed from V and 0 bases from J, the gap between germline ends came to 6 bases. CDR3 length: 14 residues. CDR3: CASSEFGVNTEAFF. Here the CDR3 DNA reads TGCGCCAGCAGTGAGTTTGGAGTGAACACTGAAGCTTTCTTT.

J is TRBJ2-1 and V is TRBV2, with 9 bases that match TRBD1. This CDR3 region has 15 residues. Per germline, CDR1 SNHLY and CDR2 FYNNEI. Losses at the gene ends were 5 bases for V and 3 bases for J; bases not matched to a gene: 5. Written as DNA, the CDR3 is TGTGCCAGCAGTCACGACAGGGGGATCTACAATGAGCAGTTCTTC. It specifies CASSHDRGIYNEQFF.

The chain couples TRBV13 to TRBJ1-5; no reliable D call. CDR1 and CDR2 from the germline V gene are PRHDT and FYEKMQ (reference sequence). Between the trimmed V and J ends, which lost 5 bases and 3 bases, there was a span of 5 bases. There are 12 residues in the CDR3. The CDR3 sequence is CASSPYNQPQHF. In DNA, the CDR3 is TGTGCCAGCAGCCCCTACAATCAGCCCCAGCATTTT. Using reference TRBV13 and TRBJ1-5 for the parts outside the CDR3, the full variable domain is AAGVIQSPRHLIKEKRETATLKCYPIPRHDTVYWYQQGPGQDPQFLISFYEKMQSDKGSIPDRFSAQQFSDYHSELNMSSLELGDSALYFCASSPYNQPQHFGDGTRLSIL.

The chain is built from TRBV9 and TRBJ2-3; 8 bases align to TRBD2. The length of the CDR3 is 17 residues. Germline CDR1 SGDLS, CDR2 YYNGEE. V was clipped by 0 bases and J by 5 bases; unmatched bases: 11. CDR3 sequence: CASSVEGAGAPGDTQYF. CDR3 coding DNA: TGTGCCAGCAGCGTAGAAGGAGCGGGAGCCCCGGGAGATACGCAGTATTTT.